Listed below are T cell receptor beta chains from one sample, sequenced in a study of response to subunit inactivated influenza vaccine. In TCRdb, the RT-PCR reads were re-called with MiXCR into one record per CDR3 protein. The repertoire consists of about 620,000 distinct CDR3 sequences, with 12% occurring once and the leading ten covering roughly a tenth. This specimen was PBMCs from blood, taken on the day of vaccination. The receptors shown here come from a man aged 45-65 years who received an inactivated influenza vaccine. The CDR3 runs from the conserved cysteine through the conserved F or W. Fields, in order: J gene, clone size, D gene, V gene, CDR3 DNA, CDR3 protein. The D gene is left open where the match is weak. Clone size is given for some rows only: seen once, a few or many times, or a class if the clone is expanded.

TRBJ2-4	few	NA	TRBV20-1	TGCAGTGCTAGAGACCTGGACGGGGGACCTATAAAAAACATTCAGTACTTC	CSARDLDGGPIKNIQYF
TRBJ2-3	many	TRBD1	TRBV20-1	TGCAGTGCTAGAGACCCAACAGGGGGCGCGGGGGTTACGCAGTATTTT	CSARDPTGGAGVTQYF
TRBJ2-7	few	NA	TRBV6-1	TGTGCCAGCAGAGCCGGGGGGCTGAGCTCCTACGAGCAGTACTTC	CASRAGGLSSYEQYF
TRBJ2-1	few	TRBD2	TRBV5-1	TGCGCCAGCAGCTTGCGAGCTAGCGGGGGGTCGGGCAATGAGCAGTTCTTC	CASSLRASGGSGNEQFF
TRBJ2-1	NA	TRBD2	TRBV12-3/TRBV12-4	TGTGCCAGCAGCCCTGGGACTAGCGGGGGGCTAGGTGAGCAGTTCTTC	CASSPGTSGGLGEQFF
TRBJ2-2	NA	NA	TRBV6-1	TGTGCCAGCAGTCGAACTAGTCGGAACACCGGGGAGCTGTTTTTT	CASSRTSRNTGELFF
TRBJ2-3	few	TRBD1	TRBV7-2	TGTGCCAGCGCCGGGACAGGGGTTCGAGATACGCAGTATTTT	CASAGTGVRDTQYF
TRBJ2-5	few	NA	TRBV7-2	TGTGCCAGCAGCCCCCAACAGGGATTCCAAGAGACCCAGTACTTC	CASSPQQGFQETQYF
TRBJ1-1	NA	NA	TRBV5-5	TGTGCCAGCAGCTTGCAGGCGGTGAACACTGAAGCTTTCTTT	CASSLQAVNTEAFF
TRBJ2-5	few	TRBD1	TRBV28	TGTGCCAGCAGTGGACAGGGACGGGTAGAGACCCAGTACTTC	CASSGQGRVETQYF
TRBJ2-2	few	NA	TRBV5-1	TGCGCCAGCAGCCCGGGACGGATGGGGACCGGGGAGCTGTTTTTT	CASSPGRMGTGELFF
TRBJ2-7	NA	NA	TRBV18	TGTGCCAGCTCACCGAAACAGGGCACGGGGGAGCAGTACTTC	CASSPKQGTGEQYF
TRBJ2-7	NA	NA	TRBV7-9	TGTGCCAGTCGCGTCTTTGAGGACTACGAGCAGTACTTC	CASRVFEDYEQYF
TRBJ2-1	NA	TRBD1	TRBV20-1	TGCAGTGCTGGGGACAGGAGGGGGTACAATGAGCAGTTCTTC	CSAGDRRGYNEQFF
TRBJ2-7	few	TRBD1	TRBV2	TGTGCCAGCATGACAGGGGATTACTCCTACGAGCAGTACTTC	CASMTGDYSYEQYF
TRBJ2-7	few	TRBD1	TRBV20-1	TGCAGTGCCGCCCGGGACAGGGTCTACGAGCAGTACTTC	CSAARDRVYEQYF
TRBJ2-4	NA	NA	TRBV28	TGTGCCAGCAGTTTGGTTGCAGGGGAGGGAGCCAAAAACATTCAGTACTTC	CASSLVAGEGAKNIQYF
TRBJ2-3	few	NA	TRBV29-1	TGCAGCGCCTCTGGTCGCACAGATACGCAGTATTTT	CSASGRTDTQYF
TRBJ2-2	many	TRBD2	TRBV28	TGTGCCAGCAGCCCGACTAGCGGGGAGAACACCGGGGAGCTGTTTTTT	CASSPTSGENTGELFF
TRBJ2-5	few	NA	TRBV7-8	TGTGCCAGCAGCTTCCTCGGGACCCGACGGGGGACCCAGTACTTC	CASSFLGTRRGTQYF
TRBJ1-6	NA	TRBD1	TRBV6-2/TRBV6-3	TGTGCCAGCACCTCGTACCGGGACAGTCCACCCCTCCACTTT	CASTSYRDSPPLHF
TRBJ2-5	few	TRBD1	TRBV5-6	TGTGCCAGCAGCAAAAGGACCGGGACAGGGGACCAAGAGACCCAGTACTTC	CASSKRTGTGDQETQYF
TRBJ2-5	NA	NA	TRBV5-1	TGCGCCAGCGGAATTACCGGGTCCTCTCCAAAGACCCAGTACTTC	CASGITGSSPKTQYF
TRBJ1-4	NA	NA	TRBV11-2	TGTGCCAGCAGCTTAGGGCCAGGGGATTATGAACTGTTTTTT	CASSLGPGDYELFF
TRBJ1-1	few	NA	TRBV29-1	TGCAGCACTAGACAGGTTCTGAACACTGAAGCTTTCTTT	CSTRQVLNTEAFF
TRBJ2-1	many	TRBD2	TRBV12-3/TRBV12-4	TGTGCCAGCAGTTTAGATCTAGCGGGAGGCCCCTACAATGAGCAGTTCTTC	CASSLDLAGGPYNEQFF
TRBJ2-2	many	NA	TRBV11-2	TGTGCCAGCAGCCCCCTCTCTTCCGGGGAGCTGTTTTTT	CASSPLSSGELFF
TRBJ2-3	NA	TRBD2	TRBV7-9	TGTGCCAGCAGCTTACCCCAAGCGGGAGCCCGCGCGGATACGCAGTATTTT	CASSLPQAGARADTQYF
TRBJ1-4	few	NA	TRBV12-3/TRBV12-4	TGTGCCAGCGGATCTGGAGGAAAACTGTTTTTT	CASGSGGKLFF
TRBJ2-1	few	NA	TRBV20-1	TGCAGTGCTAGTGGGCTAGCGCGATACAATGAGCAGTTCTTC	CSASGLARYNEQFF
TRBJ2-7	NA	NA	TRBV5-1	TGCGCCAGCAGCTGGCGGTCTGCCCCCTACGAGCAGTACTTC	CASSWRSAPYEQYF
TRBJ2-7	NA	NA	TRBV27	TGTGCCAGCAGTTTACAAGGCTCCTTCGAGCAGTACTTC	CASSLQGSFEQYF
TRBJ1-1	NA	NA	TRBV30	TGTGCCTGGAGCTTGAAGGGAAACACTGAAGCTTTCTTT	CAWSLKGNTEAFF
TRBJ2-1	few	TRBD2	TRBV4-3	TGCGCCAGCAGCCAAGAATGGACTAGCGGGTGGTACAATGAGCAGTTCTTC	CASSQEWTSGWYNEQFF
TRBJ2-2	NA	NA	TRBV28	TGTGCCAGCAGACTAAACAAACAGCGGTGGGAGCTGTTTTTT	CASRLNKQRWELFF
TRBJ2-3	few	NA	TRBV24-1	TGTGCCACCAGTTCCCCGGCCGGGGATACGCAGTATTTT	CATSSPAGDTQYF
TRBJ2-5	NA	NA	TRBV6-2/TRBV6-3	TGTGCCAGCAGTTGGCGAACCCAAGAGACCCAGTACTTC	CASSWRTQETQYF
TRBJ2-1	few	NA	TRBV6-1	TGTGCCAGCAGTCCATGGGGGGGGCGGGGATACAATGAGCAGTTCTTC	CASSPWGGRGYNEQFF
TRBJ2-7	few	NA	TRBV6-5	TGTGCCAGCAGTTACTGGGCGCCAGGGGTGGGTGAGCAGTACTTC	CASSYWAPGVGEQYF
TRBJ2-3	NA	NA	TRBV7-9	TGTGCCAGCAGCTTAGCGTCGGGGGACTTCACAGATACGCAGTATTTT	CASSLASGDFTDTQYF
TRBJ2-1	NA	NA	TRBV20-1	TGCAGTGTAAGGAGTCACTACAATGAGCAGTTCTTC	CSVRSHYNEQFF
TRBJ2-1	NA	TRBD2	TRBV2	TGTGCCAGCAGTGAAGTTCTAGCGGGACCCATCAATGAGCAGTTCTTC	CASSEVLAGPINEQFF
TRBJ2-5	many	NA	TRBV6-1	TGTGCCAGCAGTAGCGGTCCTTCAGACCTCCAAGAGACCCAGTACTTC	CASSSGPSDLQETQYF
TRBJ2-7	NA	TRBD2	TRBV12-3/TRBV12-4	TGTGCCAGCAGTTACAGGGCCCGACTAGCGGGACCCCACGAGCAGTACTTC	CASSYRARLAGPHEQYF
TRBJ2-3	few	NA	TRBV10-3	TGTGCCATCAGTGAGTCCCGGGGCTCCACAGATACGCAGTATTTT	CAISESRGSTDTQYF
TRBJ2-3	many	NA	TRBV2	TGTGCCAGCAGCAAGGAGCGGACTAGCACAGATACGCAGTATTTT	CASSKERTSTDTQYF
TRBJ2-7	NA	TRBD2	TRBV7-2	TGTGCCAGCAGCTTAACCAGCGGGGTGGCCTACGAGCAGTACTTC	CASSLTSGVAYEQYF
TRBJ2-7	NA	TRBD2	TRBV28	TGTGCCAGCAGTTCCCCATTCGAGGCTAGCGGGAGGAAGGTGTACGAGCAGTACTTC	CASSSPFEASGRKVYEQYF
TRBJ2-6	NA	NA	TRBV20-1	TGCTGTGCTAGAGATGTGGGACAACACTCTGGGGCCAACGTCCTGACTTTC	CCARDVGQHSGANVLTF
TRBJ1-6	many	NA	TRBV5-1	TGCGCCAGCAGCAGCCCGGGCCAGAATTCACCCCTCCACTTT	CASSSPGQNSPLHF
TRBJ2-7	few	TRBD1	TRBV5-5	TGTGCCAGCAGCTTGGAGGGACAGCGCCTGTACGAGCAGTACTTC	CASSLEGQRLYEQYF
TRBJ2-7	few	NA	TRBV21-1	TGTGCCAGCAGCAAAGCCGGAGGGGGGGGCCGGGTCGAGCAGTACTTC	CASSKAGGGGRVEQYF
TRBJ2-3	few	NA	TRBV7-9	TGTGCCAGCAGCTTAGACTATTTT	CASSLDYF
TRBJ2-7	NA	TRBD1	TRBV2	TGTGCCAGCAGCAGGGACAGGGGTGACCTCGGGGTGCAGTACTTC	CASSRDRGDLGVQYF
TRBJ1-3	NA	NA	TRBV4-2	TGTGCCAGCAGCCAAGGATTTAATTTAGTTAGTACTGGAAACACCATATATTTT	CASSQGFNLVSTGNTIYF